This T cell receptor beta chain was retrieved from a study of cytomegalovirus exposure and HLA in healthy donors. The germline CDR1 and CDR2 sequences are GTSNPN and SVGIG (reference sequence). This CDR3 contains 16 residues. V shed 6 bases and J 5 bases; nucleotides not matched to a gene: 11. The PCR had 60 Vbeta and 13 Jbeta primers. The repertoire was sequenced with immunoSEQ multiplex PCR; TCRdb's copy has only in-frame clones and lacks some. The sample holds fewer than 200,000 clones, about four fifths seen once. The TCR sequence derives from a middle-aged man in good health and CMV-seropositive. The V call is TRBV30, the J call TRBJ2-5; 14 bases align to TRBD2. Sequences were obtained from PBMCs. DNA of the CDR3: TGTGCCTGCCCGCAGGGGACTAGCGGGAGCCCGGAGACCCAGTACTTC. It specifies CACPQGTSGSPETQYF.